This T cell receptor (beta chain) was obtained from a study of pediatric ulcerative colitis (dated by TCRdb to the late 2010s). A note on the overall study: Of the ulcerative colitis patients, about seven had pancolitis and two had left-sided colitis, and histology in every patient was consistent with ulcerative colitis. From nine newly diagnosed, treatment-naive pediatric ulcerative colitis patients and a few non-IBD control children, paired blood and rectal samples were collected. Using the Pediatric Ulcerative Colitis Activity Index, a couple of patients were classed as having mild disease, several as having moderate disease and three as having acute severe colitis.

The germline V gene gives CDR1 as SGHRS and CDR2 as YFSETQ. Trimming removed 0 bases from V and 3 bases from J, leaving 13 bases between the germline ends. CDR3 length: 15 amino acids, cysteine to phenylalanine. CDR3 DNA is the only sequence kept; it has 45 bases, read in frame from the first base. Worth noting for this clone: Its antigen is still unknown. No quality values exist for individual bases; no much larger clone is one base distant.

Summary of the overall study and its limitations: Only a few individuals were included in the healthy control group, which was small. Compared with controls, ulcerative colitis patients showed significantly higher autologous blood-rectal clonal overlap, a finding that suggests increased T cell trafficking to inflamed tissue. Features of the rectal repertoire distinguished controls, mild-moderate colitis patients and acute severe colitis patients, and in acute severe colitis rectal diversity was lower because of clonal expansions. For technical reasons, blood samples from a couple of patients gave substantially fewer templates, and these samples were excluded from the blood-rectal overlap analysis. A couple of rectal CDR3 clonotypes were detected in all ulcerative colitis patients and were not detected in any of the controls. Repertoires were derived from total lymphocyte DNA, so rare subsets such as regulatory T cells may have patterns not reflected.

No immunosuppressive medication had been given to the ulcerative colitis patients before the diagnostic colonoscopy. A blood sample was obtained concurrently with the colonoscopy. The Wizard kit (Promega) was used to extract genomic DNA from the blood and intestinal samples. Rearranged CDR3 beta regions were amplified from genomic DNA with multiplex V and J primers using the immunoSEQ TRB Survey service. To keep depth equal across samples, survey-level sequencing depth of up to 500,000 reads per sample was applied. The libraries were purified, combined into pools and sequenced with Illumina technology. The source study handled its data this way. Productive clonality, sample overlap, pairwise scatters, CDR3 beta length, V/D/J gene usage and productiveness were all assessed with the immunoSEQ online tools. Calculated diversity was defined as the number of unique rearrangements divided by total templates times 100, and Shannon and Simpson indices were additionally computed. Z-score normalized data were analyzed by principal component analysis with the R prcomp function and the ggbiplot package. Morisita's index was used to measure clonal overlap between blood and rectum within each subject. TCRdb holds this immuneACCESS table with in-frame rearrangements only. Some clones are missing; in checked studies, unresolved V genes explain under half, and the rest has no known cause. That table gives V, J and clone size, and the DNA gave D and trimming. Counted in this sample were some 60,000 clones; around 80% of them appeared once. The ten largest clones represent about 5.2% of the sample.

This receptor chain uses TRBV5-1 and TRBJ2-7; the D call is tentative, TRBD1 or TRBD2, as each matches 6 bases. The sample taken for sequencing was blood. The TCR originated in a boy younger than 18 with moderate ulcerative colitis. Here the CDR3 is given as CASSLVGGTDYEQYF. The sequence in DNA is TGCGCCAGCAGCTTGGTAGGGGGGACGGACTACGAGCAGTACTTC.